This TCR beta chain was captured by sequencing in a study of T cell responses to AZD1222 COVID-19 vaccine. This clone has a single count. Its specificity is not known. Study results and caveats: The CD4 TCRs associated with vaccination extended across spike and predominated at 160-218 and 743-854. Reports say nearly half of spike-specific TCRs go after unmutated variant regions.

Here immunoSEQ multiplex PCR was the method, and the copy in TCRdb shows in-frame clones only, minus some. The table has about 160,000 clones, more than 80% seen once. Analysis merged second doses at about 4 or about 12 weeks. CDR3 length: 14 residues. Deletions cut 2 bases from V and 1 base from J, with 6 bases between. CDR1 SGDLS and CDR2 YYNGEE come from the germline V gene. Sequences were derived from peripheral blood, sampled 28 days after the second AZD1222 dose. The receptor's source is an adult who received the AZD1222 COVID-19 vaccine. The genes are TRBV9 and TRBJ2-2; tentative D call: TRBD2 (5 bases). This CDR3 is CASSVRGNTGELFF. CDR3 DNA sequence: TGTGCCAGCAGCGTTCGGGGGAACACCGGGGAGCTGTTTTTT. Full variable domain (remainder filled in from reference TRBV9 and TRBJ2-2): DSGVTQTPKHLITATGQRVTLRCSPRSGDLSVYWYQQSLDQGLQFLIQYYNGEERAKGNILERFSAQQFPDLHSELNLSSLELGDSALYFCASSVRGNTGELFFGEGSRLTVL.